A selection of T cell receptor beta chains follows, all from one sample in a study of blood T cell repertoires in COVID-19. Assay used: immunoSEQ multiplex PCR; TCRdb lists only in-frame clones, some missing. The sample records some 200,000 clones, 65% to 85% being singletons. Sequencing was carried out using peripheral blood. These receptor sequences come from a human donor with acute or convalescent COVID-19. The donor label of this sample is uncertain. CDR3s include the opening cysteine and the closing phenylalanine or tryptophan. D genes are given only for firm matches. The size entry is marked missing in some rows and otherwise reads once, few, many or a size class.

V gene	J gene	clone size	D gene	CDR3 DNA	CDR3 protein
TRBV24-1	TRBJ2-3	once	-	TGTGCCACCAGTGACCCTAGCACAGATACGCAGTATTTT	CATSDPSTDTQYF
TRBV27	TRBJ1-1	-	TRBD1	TGTGCCAGCAGCCGCAGGGGGCCTAATGAAGCTTTCTTT	CASSRRGPNEAFF
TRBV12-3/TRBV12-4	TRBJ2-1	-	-	TGTGCCAGCACCCCCTCCTTCTTC	CASTPSFF
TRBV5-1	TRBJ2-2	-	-	TGCGCCAGCAGATCTCTGGGGCCCGGGGAGCTGTTTTTT	CASRSLGPGELFF
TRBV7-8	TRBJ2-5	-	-	TGTGCCAGCAGCTTAGGGACAGCAATCCAAGAGACCCAGTACTTC	CASSLGTAIQETQYF
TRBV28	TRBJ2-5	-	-	TGTGCCAGCAGTTCCCTAGGCGGACAAGCGACCCAGTACTTC	CASSSLGGQATQYF
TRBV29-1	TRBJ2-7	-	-	TGCAGCGTTGTCAGGGAAACCTACGAGCAGTACTTC	CSVVRETYEQYF
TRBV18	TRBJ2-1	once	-	TGTGCCAGCTCACCGAGGGAGAGCTTTGGCCGCAATGAGCAGTTCTTC	CASSPRESFGRNEQFF
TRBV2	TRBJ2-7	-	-	TGTGCCAGCAGATTTACAGGGCTCAATGAGCAGTACTTC	CASRFTGLNEQYF
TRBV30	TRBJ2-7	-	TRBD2	TGTGCCTGGAGTGTGGGAATAGCGGGAACCTACGAGCAGTACTTC	CAWSVGIAGTYEQYF
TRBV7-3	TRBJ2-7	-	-	TGTGCCAGCAGCTTAGACACTTCCTACGAGCAGTACTTC	CASSLDTSYEQYF
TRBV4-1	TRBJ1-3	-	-	TGCGCCAGCAGCCAAGATCGGGGGACTCCAGATGGAAACACCATATATTTT	CASSQDRGTPDGNTIYF